This T cell receptor beta chain originates from a study of spatial heterogeneity in lung cancer. Study context: Raw sequencing reads included, on average, more than 9.5 appearances of each unique TCR and UMI combination.

Indicated time point: sample taken at primary tumor resection. Unsorted whole RNA samples from tumor, nontumor lung or frozen PBMC were sequenced. The donors were about 67 patients with non-small cell lung cancer that was early-stage and untreated. CDR1 and CDR2 from the germline V gene are DFQATT and SNEGSKA (reference sequence). This CDR3 is 12 amino acids long. Losses at the gene ends were 2 bases for V and 5 bases for J; bases not matched to a gene: 2. Individual TCR cDNA molecules each bore their own unique molecular identifier. TCRdb processed the 5' RACE reads anew with MiXCR; each CDR3 protein has one entry. This table has tens of thousands of distinct CDR3 sequences, about 12% appearing once. Concerning this clonotype: The antigen remains unidentified.

Whole-study results and caveats: Ubiquitous, expanded tumor-derived TCRs were more frequently observed in blood at resection than at follow-up.

The chain combines TRBV20-1 with TRBJ1-1; 7 bases fit TRBD1. This clonotype was sampled from a male donor with early-stage non-small cell lung cancer. The sample in question was PBMCs, obtained at surgery. CDR3 sequence reads: CSARQGGTEAFF. The CDR3, as DNA: TGCAGTGCTAGACAGGGGGGGACTGAAGCTTTCTTT.